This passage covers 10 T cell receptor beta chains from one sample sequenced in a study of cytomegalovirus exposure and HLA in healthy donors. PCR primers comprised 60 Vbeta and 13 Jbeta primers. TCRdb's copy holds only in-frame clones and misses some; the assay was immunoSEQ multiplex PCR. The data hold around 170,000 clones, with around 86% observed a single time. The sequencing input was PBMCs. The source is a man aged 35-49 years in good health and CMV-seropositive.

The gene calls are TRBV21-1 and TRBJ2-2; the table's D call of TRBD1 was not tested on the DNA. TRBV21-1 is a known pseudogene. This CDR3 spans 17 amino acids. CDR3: CASSENPGHENTGELFF. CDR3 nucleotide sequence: TGTGCCAGCAGCGAAAATCCCGGACACGAGAACACCGGGGAGCTGTTTTTT.

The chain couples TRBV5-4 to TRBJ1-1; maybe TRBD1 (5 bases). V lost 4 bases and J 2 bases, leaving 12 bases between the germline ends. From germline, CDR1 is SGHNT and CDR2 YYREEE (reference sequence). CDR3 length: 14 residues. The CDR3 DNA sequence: TGTGCCAGCAGCCCCCCACGGACAAACACTGAAGCTTTCTTT. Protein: CASSPPRTNTEAFF. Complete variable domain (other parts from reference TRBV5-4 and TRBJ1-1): ETGVTQSPTHLIKTRGQQVTLRCSSQSGHNTVSWYQQALGQGPQFIFQYYREEENGRGNFPPRFSGLQFPNYSSELNVNALELDDSALYLCASSPPRTNTEAFFGQGTRLTVV.

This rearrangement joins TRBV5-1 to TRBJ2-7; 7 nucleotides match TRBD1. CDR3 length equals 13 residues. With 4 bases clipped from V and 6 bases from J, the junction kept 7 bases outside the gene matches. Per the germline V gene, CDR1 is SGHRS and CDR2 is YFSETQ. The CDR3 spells CASSEMDRSEQYF. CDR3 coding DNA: TGCGCCAGCAGCGAAATGGACAGGTCCGAGCAGTACTTC.

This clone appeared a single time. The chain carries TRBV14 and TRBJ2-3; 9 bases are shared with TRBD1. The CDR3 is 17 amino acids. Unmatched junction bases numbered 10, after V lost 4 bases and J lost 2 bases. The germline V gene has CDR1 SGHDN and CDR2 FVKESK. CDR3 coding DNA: TGTGCCAGCAGCCCCGGGACAGGGACTGGGTTCACAGATACGCAGTATTTT. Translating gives CASSPGTGTGFTDTQYF.

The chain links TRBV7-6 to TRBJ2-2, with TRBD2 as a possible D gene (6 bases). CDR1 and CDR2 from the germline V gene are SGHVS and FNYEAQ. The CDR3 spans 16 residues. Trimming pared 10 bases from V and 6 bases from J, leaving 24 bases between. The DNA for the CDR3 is TGTGCCACCTTATCCTGGGGGGTTCCGTCCCCCGGGGAGCTGTTTTTT. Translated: CATLSWGVPSPGELFF.

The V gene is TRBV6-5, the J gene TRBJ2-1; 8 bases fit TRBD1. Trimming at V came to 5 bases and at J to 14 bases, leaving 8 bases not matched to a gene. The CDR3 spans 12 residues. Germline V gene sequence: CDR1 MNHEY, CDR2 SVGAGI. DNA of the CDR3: TGTGCCAGCAGTGATCCCTACAGGGGGGAGTTCTTC. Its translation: CASSDPYRGEFF.

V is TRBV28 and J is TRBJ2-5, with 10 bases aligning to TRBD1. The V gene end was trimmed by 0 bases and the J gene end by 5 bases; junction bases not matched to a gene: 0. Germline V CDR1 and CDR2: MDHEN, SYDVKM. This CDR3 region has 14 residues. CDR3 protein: CASSLWTGGETQYF. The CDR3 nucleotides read TGTGCCAGCAGTTTATGGACAGGGGGCGAGACCCAGTACTTC.

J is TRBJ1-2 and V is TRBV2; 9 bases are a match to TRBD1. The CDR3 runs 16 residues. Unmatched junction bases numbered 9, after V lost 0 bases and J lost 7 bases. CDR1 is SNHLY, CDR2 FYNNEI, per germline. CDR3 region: CASSEAGGQGTGGYTF. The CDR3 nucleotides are TGTGCCAGCAGTGAAGCTGGCGGACAGGGGACAGGTGGCTACACCTTC.

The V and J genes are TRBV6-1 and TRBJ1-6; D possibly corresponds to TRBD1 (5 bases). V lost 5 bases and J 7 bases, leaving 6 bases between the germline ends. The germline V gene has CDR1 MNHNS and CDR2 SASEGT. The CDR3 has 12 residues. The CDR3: CASSQGNSPLHF. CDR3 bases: TGTGCCAGCAGTCAGGGAAATTCACCCCTCCACTTT.

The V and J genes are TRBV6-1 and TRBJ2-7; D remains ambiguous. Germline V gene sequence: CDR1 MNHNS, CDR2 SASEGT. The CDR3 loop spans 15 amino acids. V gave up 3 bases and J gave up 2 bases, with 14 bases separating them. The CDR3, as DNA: TGTGCCAGCAGTGATGGTAGGAAAACTACCTACGAGCAGTACTTC. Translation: CASSDGRKTTYEQYF.